The rows below give T cell receptor beta chains drawn from one sample of a study of CD8 T cells in ankylosing spondylitis. TCRdb recomputed calls from the 5' RACE reads with MiXCR, one row per CDR3 protein. Among 700,000 to 850,000 distinct CDR3 sequences listed, 10% to 15% were seen once. Sequencing input: blood, either unsorted or a sorted T cell fraction (not recorded which). The receptors stem from a male donor with ankylosing spondylitis. CDR3s include the opening cysteine and the closing phenylalanine or tryptophan. The D gene is left open where the match is weak. Rows give clone size only sometimes, using once, few, many, or a class for an expanded clone.

abundance	v_gene	j_gene	d_gene	CDR3nt	CDR3aa
-	TRBV4-1	TRBJ2-7	TRBD1	TGCGCCAGCAGCCAACCTTTGAGGACAGGGAGACCCTACGAGCAGTACTTC	CASSQPLRTGRPYEQYF
-	TRBV7-2	TRBJ1-2	-	TGTGCCAGCAGCTCCAACAGGGTCGCTAACTATGGCTACACCTTC	CASSSNRVANYGYTF
few	TRBV11-2	TRBJ2-7	-	TGTGCCAGCAGCATCCTGGGTCCTACCTACGAGCAGTACTTC	CASSILGPTYEQYF
-	TRBV6-1	TRBJ1-4	-	TGTGCCACCAGCAGAGCAACTAATGAAAAACTGTTTTTT	CATSRATNEKLFF
few	TRBV20-1	TRBJ2-3	-	TGCAGTGCTAGAAACTCGCCGGGGACTACGCAGTATTTT	CSARNSPGTTQYF
many	TRBV18	TRBJ2-1	TRBD2	TGTGCCAGCTCACCACCGTCGGGGGGCTCCTACAATGAGCAGTTCTTC	CASSPPSGGSYNEQFF
-	TRBV5-6	TRBJ2-7	-	TGTGCCAGCACAGTGACGGGGGCCAGCTACGAGCAGTACTTC	CASTVTGASYEQYF
few	TRBV5-4	TRBJ2-7	-	TGTGCCAGCAGCCAACCTGGGACTTTGGAGTACTTC	CASSQPGTLEYF
many	TRBV7-2	TRBJ1-2	TRBD1	TGTGCCAGCAGCTTACGGACAGGGTATAGCTACACCTTC	CASSLRTGYSYTF
-	TRBV4-2	TRBJ2-1	-	TGTGCCAGCAGCCAAAAGGGAATGAATGAGCAGTTCTTC	CASSQKGMNEQFF
few	TRBV6-5	TRBJ2-2	-	TGTGCCAGCAGTTACTCACGGGACACGTACACCGGGGAGCTGTTTTTT	CASSYSRDTYTGELFF
-	TRBV2	TRBJ2-1	TRBD2	TGTGCCAGAAGCGGGGGCTTCTACAATGAGCAGTTCTTC	CARSGGFYNEQFF
few	TRBV12-3/TRBV12-4	TRBJ2-1	-	TGTGCCAGCAGTCGCCTAGCCCGAAGCTCCTACAATGAGCAGTTCTTC	CASSRLARSSYNEQFF
few	TRBV20-1	TRBJ1-4	TRBD1	TGCAGTGCCGGCAGGGGGGGTAATGAAAAACTGTTTTTT	CSAGRGGNEKLFF
-	TRBV11-1	TRBJ1-2	TRBD1	TGTGCCAGCAGCTTAGGCCCACGGAGGGACAGGGAGGACTATGGCTACACCTTC	CASSLGPRRDREDYGYTF
many	TRBV5-1	TRBJ2-7	TRBD1	TGCGCCAGCAGCTTCGGCCCAAACAGGGGCTACGAGCAGTACTTC	CASSFGPNRGYEQYF
-	TRBV29-1	TRBJ2-3	-	TGCAGCGTTGACGAGGGGAGCACAGATACGCAGTATTTT	CSVDEGSTDTQYF
few	TRBV7-2	TRBJ2-7	-	TGTGCCAGCAGCTTAGGGACAGGGAGGGTCGAGCAGTACTTC	CASSLGTGRVEQYF
few	TRBV20-1	TRBJ2-3	-	TGCAGTGCTTCTCAAAGACTACTAAATCCTAAAAAGTATTTT	CSASQRLLNPKKYF
-	TRBV28	TRBJ1-2	-	TGTGCCAGCACCCCCCCCAGGGTGTGGGGTGGCTACACCTTC	CASTPPRVWGGYTF
many	TRBV12-3/TRBV12-4	TRBJ2-3	-	TGTGCCAGCAGTGACGGGGCTGTCGATACGCAGTATTTT	CASSDGAVDTQYF
few	TRBV29-1	TRBJ2-5	TRBD1	TGCAGCGTTGTACCCAGGGGGCGGGAGACCCAGTACTTC	CSVVPRGRETQYF